A selection of T cell receptor beta chains follows, all from one sample in a study of blood T cells in healthy people across ages. TCRdb re-analysed the 5' RACE reads in MiXCR, keeping a single row per CDR3 protein. Here the sample spans fewer than 2,000,000 distinct CDR3 sequences, about 35% being singletons. Input material: blood. These receptors were obtained from a woman in her 30s in good health. Both conserved end residues are part of each CDR3. The D gene is left open where the match is weak. Rows give clone size only sometimes, using once, few, many, or a class for an expanded clone.

CDR3nt,CDR3aa,v_gene,len,d_gene,abundance,j_gene
TGCGCCAGCAGCCAAGTGGGGCCAGTAAATGAAAAACTGTTTTTT,CASSQVGPVNEKLFF,TRBV4-1,15,.,few,TRBJ1-4
TGCAGTGCCAGGGCGGGACGGAAGCCCTACGAGCAGTACTTC,CSARAGRKPYEQYF,TRBV20-1,14,.,many,TRBJ2-7
TGTGCCAGCAGCTTAGCGAGACAGGGTAGGCAGACCCAGTACTTC,CASSLARQGRQTQYF,TRBV7-2,15,TRBD1,few,TRBJ2-5
TGTGCCAGCACTGGGGCGGGAGGGAGCAATGAGCAGTTCTTC,CASTGAGGSNEQFF,TRBV28,14,TRBD2,.,TRBJ2-1
TGTGCCAGCCGGCCGGGGCTAGCGCCAACCTACGAGCAGTACTTC,CASRPGLAPTYEQYF,TRBV27,15,.,.,TRBJ2-7
TGTGCCAGCAGCTTGAACCGATTCGGCTACAATGAGCAGTTCTTC,CASSLNRFGYNEQFF,TRBV7-9,15,.,few,TRBJ2-1
TGTGCCATCAGTGAGGACAGGGTTAAGACGACCGCCGCCTACGAGCAGTACTTC,CAISEDRVKTTAAYEQYF,TRBV10-3,18,TRBD1,few,TRBJ2-7
TGTGCCAGCAGTTACGGGACAGGGCTAGGTAACACTGAAGCTTTCTTT,CASSYGTGLGNTEAFF,TRBV6-5,16,TRBD1,.,TRBJ1-1
TGTGCCAGTAGTACCTATCCTGACAAGTACAATGAGCAGTTCTTC,CASSTYPDKYNEQFF,TRBV19,15,.,.,TRBJ2-1
TGCAGTGCTTACAGGGGGACAGGCGATAATGAAAAACTGTTTTTT,CSAYRGTGDNEKLFF,TRBV20-1,15,TRBD1,.,TRBJ1-4
TGTGCCATCAGTGGGACTAGCGTTATCAAGGGTCGGTTCTTC,CAISGTSVIKGRFF,TRBV10-3,14,TRBD2,.,TRBJ2-1
TGCGCCAGCAGCCTCTTTAGCGGGAGTGCCGAGCAGTACTTC,CASSLFSGSAEQYF,TRBV4-1,14,TRBD2,few,TRBJ2-7
TGTGCCAGCAGCTTAATCCGGTCTAGCGGGAGGGATACGCAGTATTTT,CASSLIRSSGRDTQYF,TRBV7-3,16,TRBD2,.,TRBJ2-3
TGCGCCAGCAGCCAAGGTGCCCTGAACACCGGGGAGCTGTTTTTT,CASSQGALNTGELFF,TRBV4-1,15,.,few,TRBJ2-2
TGCGCCAGCAGCGAGACAGAGAGCGGGACCCAGTACTTC,CASSETESGTQYF,TRBV5-1,13,.,.,TRBJ2-5
TGCGCCAGCAGCCTACTCCGAGCGGGTTGGACTGAAGCTTTCTTT,CASSLLRAGWTEAFF,TRBV4-1,15,.,few,TRBJ1-1
TGTGCCAGCAGCCAAGAGTCCCCAGTGATAAGGATATACACCTTC,CASSQESPVIRIYTF,TRBV3-1,15,.,.,TRBJ1-2
TGTGCCAGCACCAGATTCCGGGACGGACCCTACGAGCAGTACTTC,CASTRFRDGPYEQYF,TRBV7-9,15,.,.,TRBJ2-7
TGCAGCGTTGTTAGGGACATCGGGACCTGGGGCGAGCAGTACTTC,CSVVRDIGTWGEQYF,TRBV29-1,15,.,many,TRBJ2-7
TGTGCCAGCAGTTTAATTGACGCGAGAGAAAAACTGTTTTTT,CASSLIDAREKLFF,TRBV28,14,.,.,TRBJ1-4
TGCGCCAGCAGCCATTTGGACAGGGGCACTGAAGCTTTCTTT,CASSHLDRGTEAFF,TRBV4-1,14,TRBD1,.,TRBJ1-1
TGCAGCGCTGCCCCCTTGCGGGTTACAACCCAAGAGCCCCAGTACTTC,CSAAPLRVTTQEPQYF,TRBV29-1,16,.,few,TRBJ2-5